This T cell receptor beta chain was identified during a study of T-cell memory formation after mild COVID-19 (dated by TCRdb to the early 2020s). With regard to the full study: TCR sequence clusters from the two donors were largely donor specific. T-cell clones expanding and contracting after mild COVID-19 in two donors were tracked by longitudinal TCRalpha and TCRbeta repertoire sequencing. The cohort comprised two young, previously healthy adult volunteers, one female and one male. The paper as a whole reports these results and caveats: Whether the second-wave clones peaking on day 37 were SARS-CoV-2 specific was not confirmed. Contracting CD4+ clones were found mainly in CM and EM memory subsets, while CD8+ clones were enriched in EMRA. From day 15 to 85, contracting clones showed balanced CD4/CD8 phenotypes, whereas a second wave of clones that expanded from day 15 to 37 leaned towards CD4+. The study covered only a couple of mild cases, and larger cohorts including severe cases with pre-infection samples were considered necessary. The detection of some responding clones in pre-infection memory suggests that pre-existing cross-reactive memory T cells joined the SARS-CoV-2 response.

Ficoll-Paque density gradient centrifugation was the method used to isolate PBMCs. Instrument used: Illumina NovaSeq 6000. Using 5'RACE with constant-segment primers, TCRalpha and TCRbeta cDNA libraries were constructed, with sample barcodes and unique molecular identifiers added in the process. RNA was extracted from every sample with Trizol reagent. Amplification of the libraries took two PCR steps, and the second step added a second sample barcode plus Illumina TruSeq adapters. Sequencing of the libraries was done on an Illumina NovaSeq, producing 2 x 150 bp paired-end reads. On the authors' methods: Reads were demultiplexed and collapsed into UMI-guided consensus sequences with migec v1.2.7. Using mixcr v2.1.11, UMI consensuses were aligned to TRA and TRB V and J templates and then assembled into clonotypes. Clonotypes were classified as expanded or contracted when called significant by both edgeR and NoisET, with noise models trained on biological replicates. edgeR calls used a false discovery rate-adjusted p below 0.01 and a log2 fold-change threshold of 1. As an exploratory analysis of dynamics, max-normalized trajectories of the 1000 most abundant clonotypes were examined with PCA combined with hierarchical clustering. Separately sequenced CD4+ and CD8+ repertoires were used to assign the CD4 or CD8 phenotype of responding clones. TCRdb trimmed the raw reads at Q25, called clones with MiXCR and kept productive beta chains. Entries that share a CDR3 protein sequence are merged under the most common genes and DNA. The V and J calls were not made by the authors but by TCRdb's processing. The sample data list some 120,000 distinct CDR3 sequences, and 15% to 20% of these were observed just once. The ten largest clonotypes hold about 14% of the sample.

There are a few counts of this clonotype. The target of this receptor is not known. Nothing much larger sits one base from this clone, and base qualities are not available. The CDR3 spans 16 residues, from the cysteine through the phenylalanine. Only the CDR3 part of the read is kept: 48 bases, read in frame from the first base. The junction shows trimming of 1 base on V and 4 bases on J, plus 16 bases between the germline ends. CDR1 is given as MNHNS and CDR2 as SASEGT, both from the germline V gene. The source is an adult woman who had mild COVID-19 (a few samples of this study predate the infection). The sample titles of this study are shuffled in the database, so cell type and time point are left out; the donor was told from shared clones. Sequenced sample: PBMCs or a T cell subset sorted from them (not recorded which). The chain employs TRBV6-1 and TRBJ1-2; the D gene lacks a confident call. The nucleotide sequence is TGTGCCAGCAGTGAAGGCCCCATGGGCGAGGGCTATGGCTACACCTTC. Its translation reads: CASSEGPMGEGYGYTF.